A single T cell receptor (beta chain) is shown here with its context. Its binding antigen is unknown. The record has no base qualities; no much larger clone is one base away. CDR1 KGHSH and CDR2 LQKENI were looked up in the germline V gene. Taken from cysteine to phenylalanine, the CDR3 has 13 residues. The sequence is cut down to CDR3 DNA, 39 bases in frame from base 1. The germline ends are 16 bases apart after V is trimmed by 5 bases and J by 14 bases. This entry comes from a study of OX40 agonist ivuxolimab in advanced cancers. In terms of the full investigation: Ivuxolimab was a fully human IgG2 agonistic monoclonal antibody targeting the costimulatory receptor OX40 (CD134). Intravenous ivuxolimab was administered to patients every 2 weeks at six dose levels: 0.01, 0.1, 0.3, 1.5, 3 and 10 mg/kg. Prior anti-PD-1, anti-PD-L1 or anti-CTLA-4 therapy was permitted, and checkpoint inhibitors had been received by approximately 39% of dose-escalation patients. The paper describes the monotherapy dose-escalation part (N ≈ 49 patients) of the phase I trial of ivuxolimab. Peripheral TCRbeta sequencing aimed to test whether ivuxolimab altered TCR sequence diversity and caused clonal T-cell expansion. In the dose-escalation cohort, 75% to 85% of patients were male, and the mean age was 60 years with a range of roughly 20 to 80. Of the approximately 54 dose-escalation patients, hepatocellular carcinoma was present in 19, melanoma in some 15, renal cell carcinoma in 9 and head and neck cancer in 9. Three dose-escalation patients achieved partial responses, one with hepatocellular carcinoma and two with cutaneous melanoma. General conclusions and limits of the study: At doses from 0.1 to 3.0 mg/kg, clonal expansion was seen in both CD4+ and CD8+ blood T cells between baseline and week 6. After ivuxolimab, more expanded clones were found on average in CD8+ T cells than in CD4+ T cells. Low levels of normalized T-cell clonal expansion were also seen in some patients who did not respond. Antigen specificity was not determined for the clonally expanded peripheral T cells. In partial responders in the 0.1-3.0 mg/kg groups, normalized peripheral clonal expansion was found to be among the lowest, especially among CD8+ T cells.

For sequencing of the TCRbeta CDR3 region, genomic DNA was extracted from the sorted cells. The immunoSEQ Assay was used for sequencing of TCRbeta CDR3 regions. Not all clones reach the TCRdb copy of this immuneACCESS table, which keeps in-frame sequences only. Checked studies attribute under half of the gap to unresolved V genes and leave the rest unexplained. This sample comprises nearly 90,000 clones, around 87% of them detected only once. About 1.5% of the sample is in the top ten clones. Patients with autoimmune disease history or receiving systemic immunosuppression were excluded from the trial. Peripheral blood for TCR sequencing was drawn from every dose cohort at baseline, at cycle 4 day 1 and at cycle 7 day 1. The samples were drawn from a first-in-human, open-label, multicenter phase I dose-escalation trial of ivuxolimab. Adults with locally advanced or metastatic melanoma, renal cell carcinoma, hepatocellular carcinoma or head and neck squamous cell carcinoma were enrolled in the trial. Before TCR sequencing, CD4+ T cells and CD8+ T cells were sorted from peripheral blood as separate populations.

The rearrangement joined TRBV18 to TRBJ1-6; TRBD1 is a possible D gene, resting on 6 matching bases. The source of this sequence is an adult with an advanced solid tumor such as melanoma, head and neck, liver or kidney cancer. The starting material was CD4+ or CD8+ T cells sorted from blood, obtained in a trial of the OX40 agonist ivuxolimab. The nucleotides read TGTGCCAGCTCAGTAACAGGGTATGACGCCCTCCACTTT. Protein translation: CASSVTGYDALHF.